The T cell receptor beta chain described here comes from a study of blood T cell repertoires in COVID-19. The CDR3 runs to 13 residues. V was clipped by 9 bases and J by 0 bases, with 9 bases between them. Libraries were prepared by immunoSEQ multiplex PCR; TCRdb keeps only in-frame clonotypes and omits some of them. This table holds 47,000 or so clones, approximately 85% found once. The source material was peripheral blood. The chain couples TRBV12-3 or TRBV12-4 to TRBJ2-1; D possibly corresponds to TRBD1 (5 bases). This TCR derives from a woman in her sixties or seventies with acute or convalescent COVID-19. DNA for the CDR3: TGTGCCAGTAGACAGAGCTCCTACAATGAGCAGTTCTTC. Translation: CASRQSSYNEQFF.